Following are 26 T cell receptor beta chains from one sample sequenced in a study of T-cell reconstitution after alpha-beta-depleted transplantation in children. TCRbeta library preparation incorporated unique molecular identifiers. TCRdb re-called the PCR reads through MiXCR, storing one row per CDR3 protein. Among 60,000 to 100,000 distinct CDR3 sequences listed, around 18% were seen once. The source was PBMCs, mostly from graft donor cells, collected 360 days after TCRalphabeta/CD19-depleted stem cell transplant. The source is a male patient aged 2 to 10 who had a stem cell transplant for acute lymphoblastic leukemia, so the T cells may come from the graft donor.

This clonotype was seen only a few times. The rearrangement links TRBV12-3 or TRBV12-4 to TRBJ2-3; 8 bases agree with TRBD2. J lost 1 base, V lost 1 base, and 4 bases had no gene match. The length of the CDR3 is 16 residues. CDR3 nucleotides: TGTGCCAGCAGTTTAGTACTGCGGGAGGGCACAGATACGCAGTATTTT. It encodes CASSLVLREGTDTQYF.

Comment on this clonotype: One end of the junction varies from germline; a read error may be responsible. Written as DNA, the CDR3 is TGTGCCAGCAGCCTAGCGTTAACCGGGACAGGCAGTTTTACTTTCTTAGATACGCAGTATTTT. It is translated as CASSLALTGTGSFTFLDTQYF. The chain recombines TRBV7-2 with TRBJ2-3; 8 positions agree with TRBD1. The length of the CDR3 is 21 residues. The germline gives CDR1 SGHTA, CDR2 FQGNSA.

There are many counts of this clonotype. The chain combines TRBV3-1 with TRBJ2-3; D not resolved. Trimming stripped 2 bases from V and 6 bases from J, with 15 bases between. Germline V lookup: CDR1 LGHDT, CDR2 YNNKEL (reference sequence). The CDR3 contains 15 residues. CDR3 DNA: TGTGCCAGCAGCCAACTCAGCACCTCCCCCGATACGCAGTATTTT. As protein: CASSQLSTSPDTQYF.

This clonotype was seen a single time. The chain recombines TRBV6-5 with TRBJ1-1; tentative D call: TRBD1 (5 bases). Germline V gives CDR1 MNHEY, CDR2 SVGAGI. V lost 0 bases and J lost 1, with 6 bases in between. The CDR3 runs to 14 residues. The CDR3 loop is CASSYSGRNTEAFF. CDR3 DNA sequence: TGTGCCAGCAGTTACTCGGGGCGGAACACTGAAGCTTTCTTT.

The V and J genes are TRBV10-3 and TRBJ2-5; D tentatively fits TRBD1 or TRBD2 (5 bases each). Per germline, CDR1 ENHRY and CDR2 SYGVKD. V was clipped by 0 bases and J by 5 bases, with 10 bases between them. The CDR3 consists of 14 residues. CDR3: CAISESRGSETQYF. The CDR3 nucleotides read TGTGCCATCAGTGAGTCGAGGGGTTCCGAGACCCAGTACTTC.

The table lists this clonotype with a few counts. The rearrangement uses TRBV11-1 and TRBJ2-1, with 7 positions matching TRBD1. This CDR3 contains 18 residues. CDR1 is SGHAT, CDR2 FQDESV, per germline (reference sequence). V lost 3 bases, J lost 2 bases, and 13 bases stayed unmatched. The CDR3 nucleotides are TGTGCCAGCAGCTTTCAAATACTGGGCAGGGGGACCTACAATGAGCAGTTCTTC. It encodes CASSFQILGRGTYNEQFF. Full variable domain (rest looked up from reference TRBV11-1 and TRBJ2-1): EAEVAQSPRYKITEKSQAVAFWCDPISGHATLYWYRQILGQGPELLVQFQDESVVDDSQLPKDRFSAERLKGVDSTLKIQPAELGDSAMYLCASSFQILGRGTYNEQFFGPGTRLTVL.

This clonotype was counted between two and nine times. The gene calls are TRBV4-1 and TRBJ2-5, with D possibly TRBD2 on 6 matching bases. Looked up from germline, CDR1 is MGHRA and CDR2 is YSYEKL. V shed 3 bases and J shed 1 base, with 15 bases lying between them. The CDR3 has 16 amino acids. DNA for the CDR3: TGCGCCAGCAGCCACTCTAGCGCCGAACTCCAAGAGACCCAGTACTTC. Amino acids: CASSHSSAELQETQYF.

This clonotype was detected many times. Here the CDR3 DNA reads TGCAGTGCTAGATCGGACAGGGGGAACAACAATGAGCAGTTCTTC. It specifies CSARSDRGNNNEQFF. The chain carries TRBV20-1 and TRBJ2-1, with 10 bases lining up with TRBD1. After removal of 2 bases from V and 5 bases from J, the junction contained 6 bases not matched to a gene. CDR3 length: 15 residues. Germline V CDR1 and CDR2: DFQATT, SNEGSKA (reference sequence).

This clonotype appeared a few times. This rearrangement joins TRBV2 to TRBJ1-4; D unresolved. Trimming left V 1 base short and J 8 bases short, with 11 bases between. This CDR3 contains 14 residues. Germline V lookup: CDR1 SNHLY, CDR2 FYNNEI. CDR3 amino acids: CASSEGGVREKLFF. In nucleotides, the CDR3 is TGTGCCAGCAGTGAAGGTGGCGTTCGAGAAAAACTGTTTTTT.

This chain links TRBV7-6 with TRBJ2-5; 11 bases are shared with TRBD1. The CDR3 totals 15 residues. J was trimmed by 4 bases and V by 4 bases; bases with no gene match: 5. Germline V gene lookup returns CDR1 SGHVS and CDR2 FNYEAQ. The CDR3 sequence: CASSWDRGSSETQYF. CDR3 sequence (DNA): TGTGCCAGCAGCTGGGACAGGGGGAGTTCAGAGACCCAGTACTTC.

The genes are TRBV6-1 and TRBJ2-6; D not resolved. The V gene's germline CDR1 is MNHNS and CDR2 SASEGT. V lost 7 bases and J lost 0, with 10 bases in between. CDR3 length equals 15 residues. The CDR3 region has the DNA TGTGCCAGCACCCGACGGACCTCTGGGGCCAACGTCCTGACTTTC. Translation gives CASTRRTSGANVLTF.

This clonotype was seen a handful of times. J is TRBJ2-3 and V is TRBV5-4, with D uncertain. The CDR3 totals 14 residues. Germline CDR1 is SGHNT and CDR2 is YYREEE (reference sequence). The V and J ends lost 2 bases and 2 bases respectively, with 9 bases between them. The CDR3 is CASSLKQPTDTQYF. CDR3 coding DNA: TGTGCCAGCAGCTTAAAACAGCCCACAGATACGCAGTATTTT.

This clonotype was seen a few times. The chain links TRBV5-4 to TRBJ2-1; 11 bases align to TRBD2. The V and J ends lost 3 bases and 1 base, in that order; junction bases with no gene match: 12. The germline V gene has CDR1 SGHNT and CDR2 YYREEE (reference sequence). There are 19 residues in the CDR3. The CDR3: CASSSKGSGRAGSYNEQFF. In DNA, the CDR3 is TGTGCCAGCAGCTCCAAGGGTAGCGGGAGGGCGGGTTCCTACAATGAGCAGTTCTTC. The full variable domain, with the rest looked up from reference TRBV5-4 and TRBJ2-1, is ETGVTQSPTHLIKTRGQQVTLRCSSQSGHNTVSWYQQALGQGPQFIFQYYREEENGRGNFPPRFSGLQFPNYSSELNVNALELDDSALYLCASSSKGSGRAGSYNEQFFGPGTRLTVL.

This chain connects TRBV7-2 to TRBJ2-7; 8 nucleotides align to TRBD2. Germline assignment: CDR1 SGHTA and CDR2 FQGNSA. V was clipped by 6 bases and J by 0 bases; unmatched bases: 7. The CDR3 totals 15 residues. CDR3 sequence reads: CASRRSGRGSYEQYF. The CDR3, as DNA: TGTGCCAGCAGACGAAGCGGGAGAGGCTCCTACGAGCAGTACTTC.

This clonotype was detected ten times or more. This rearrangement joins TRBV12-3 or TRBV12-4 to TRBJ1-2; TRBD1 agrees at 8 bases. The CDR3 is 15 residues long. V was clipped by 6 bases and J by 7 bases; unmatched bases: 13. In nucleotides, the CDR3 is TGTGCCAGCAGCTCCATCGGACAGGGCTTATGTGGCTACACCTTC. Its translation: CASSSIGQGLCGYTF.

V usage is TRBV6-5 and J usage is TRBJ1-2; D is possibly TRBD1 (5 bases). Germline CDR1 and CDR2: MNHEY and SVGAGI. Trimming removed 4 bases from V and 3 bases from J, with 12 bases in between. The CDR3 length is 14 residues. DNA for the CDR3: TGTGCCAGCAGTTCCCCAGGGTCTCACTATGGCTACACCTTC. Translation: CASSSPGSHYGYTF.

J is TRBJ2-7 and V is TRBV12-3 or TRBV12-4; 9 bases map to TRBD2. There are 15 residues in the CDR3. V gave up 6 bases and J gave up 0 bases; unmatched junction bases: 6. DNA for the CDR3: TGTGCCAGCAGCCAGGGACTAGCAAACTCCTACGAGCAGTACTTC. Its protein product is CASSQGLANSYEQYF.

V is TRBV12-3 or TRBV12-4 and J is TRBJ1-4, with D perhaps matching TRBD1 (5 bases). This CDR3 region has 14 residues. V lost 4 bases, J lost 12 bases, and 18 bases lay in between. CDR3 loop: CASSSGGKLPQLFF. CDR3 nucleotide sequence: TGTGCCAGCAGTTCCGGGGGAAAATTACCGCAACTGTTTTTT.

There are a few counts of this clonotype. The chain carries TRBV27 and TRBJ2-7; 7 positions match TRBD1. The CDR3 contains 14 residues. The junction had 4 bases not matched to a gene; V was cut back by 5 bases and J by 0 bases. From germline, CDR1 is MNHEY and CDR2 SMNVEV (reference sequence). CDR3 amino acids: CASSPRDSSYEQYF. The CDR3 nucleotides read TGTGCCAGCAGTCCCCGGGACAGCTCCTACGAGCAGTACTTC.

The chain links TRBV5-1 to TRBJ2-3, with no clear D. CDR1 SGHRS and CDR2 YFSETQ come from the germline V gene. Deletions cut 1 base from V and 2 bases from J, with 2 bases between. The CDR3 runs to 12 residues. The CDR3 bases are TGCGCCAGCAGCTTGACCACAGATACGCAGTATTTT. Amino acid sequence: CASSLTTDTQYF.

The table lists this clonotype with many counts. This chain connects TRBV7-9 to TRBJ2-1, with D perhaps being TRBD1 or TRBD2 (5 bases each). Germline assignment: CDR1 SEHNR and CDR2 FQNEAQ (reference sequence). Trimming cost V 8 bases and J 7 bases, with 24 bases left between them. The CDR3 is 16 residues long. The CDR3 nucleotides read TGTGCCAGCGTAACGTCGAGGGGTCAGGCCAAGAATGAGCAGTTCTTC. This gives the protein CASVTSRGQAKNEQFF.

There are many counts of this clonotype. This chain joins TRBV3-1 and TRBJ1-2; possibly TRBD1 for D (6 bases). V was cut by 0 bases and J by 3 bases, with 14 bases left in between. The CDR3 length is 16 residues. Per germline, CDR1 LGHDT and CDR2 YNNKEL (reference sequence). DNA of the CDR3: TGTGCCAGCAGCCAAGAAGGCACGGGGGCCCACTATGGCTACACCTTC. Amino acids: CASSQEGTGAHYGYTF. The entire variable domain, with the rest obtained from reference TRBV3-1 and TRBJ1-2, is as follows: DTAVSQTPKYLVTQMGNDKSIKCEQNLGHDTMYWYKQDSKKFLKIMFSYNNKELIINETVPNRFSPKSPDKAHLNLHINSLELGDSAVYFCASSQEGTGAHYGYTFGSGTRLTVV.

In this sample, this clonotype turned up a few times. CDR3 sequence (DNA): TGCGCCAGCAGCTTGACTAGCGTGGGTGAGACCCAGTACTTC. Translated: CASSLTSVGETQYF. The genes are TRBV5-1 and TRBJ2-5; TRBD2 matches 7 bases. After removal of 1 base from V and 5 bases from J, the junction contained 5 bases not matched to a gene. Germline CDR1 SGHRS, CDR2 YFSETQ. The CDR3 sequence is 14 residues long.

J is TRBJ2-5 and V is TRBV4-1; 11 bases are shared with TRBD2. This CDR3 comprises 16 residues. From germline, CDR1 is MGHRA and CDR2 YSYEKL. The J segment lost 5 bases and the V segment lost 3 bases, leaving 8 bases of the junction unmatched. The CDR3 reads CASSHVAGGARETQYF. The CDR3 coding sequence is TGCGCCAGCAGCCACGTAGCGGGGGGGGCGAGGGAGACCCAGTACTTC.

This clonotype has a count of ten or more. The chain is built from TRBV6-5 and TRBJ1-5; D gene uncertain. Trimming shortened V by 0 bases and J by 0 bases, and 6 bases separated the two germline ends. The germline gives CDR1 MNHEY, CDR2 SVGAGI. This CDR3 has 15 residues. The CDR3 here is CASSYSNLSNQPQHF. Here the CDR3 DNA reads TGTGCCAGCAGTTACTCGAACCTTAGCAATCAGCCCCAGCATTTT.

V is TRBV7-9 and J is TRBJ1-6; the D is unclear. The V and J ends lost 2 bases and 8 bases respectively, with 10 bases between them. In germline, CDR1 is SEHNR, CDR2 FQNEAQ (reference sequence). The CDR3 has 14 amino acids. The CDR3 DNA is TGTGCCAGCAGCTTACCCATGGGTGATTCACCCCTCCACTTT. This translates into CASSLPMGDSPLHF.